This record covers a single T cell receptor (beta chain). Antigen specificity is unknown. This sample is part of a study of regulatory T cells in long-lasting Graves disease. Study as a whole: Recently diagnosed Graves' patients had received antithyroid drugs for under 3 months. Study-level points and caveats: Thyroid tissue was not studied; only peripheral blood was. Preferential use of TRBV28, TRBJ1-2 and TRBJ2-5 was seen in persistent disease.

Trimming shortened V by 3 bases and J by 0 bases, and 14 bases separated the two germline ends. CDR1 is SGHDN, CDR2 FVKESK, per germline. The CDR3 is 17 residues long. Sample time point: newly diagnosed GD, antithyroid drugs for less than 3 months. PBMC-derived RNA was used for the TCR library. Patients with Graves' disease were diagnosed by American Thyroid Association guidelines. To make TCR beta libraries, researchers used iRepertoire HTBI primers and Arm-PCR of CDR3 regions. Using its own MiXCR run on the multiplex PCR reads, TCRdb lists one record per CDR3 protein. The data hold 300,000 to 400,000 distinct CDR3 sequences, with about 16% observed a single time.

The sequence was obtained from a female donor with Graves disease. Source: peripheral blood mononuclear cells (PBMCs), taken at new diagnosis, from a patient treated with antithyroid drugs. V is TRBV14 and J is TRBJ1-4; D gene ambiguous. The CDR3 region is CASSQFPISATNEKLFF. In DNA form, the CDR3 reads TGTGCCAGCAGCCAGTTCCCTATTTCCGCAACTAATGAAAAACTGTTTTTT.